These 24 T cell receptor beta chains came from one sample sequenced in a study of CD8 T cells in ankylosing spondylitis. TCRdb processed the 5' RACE reads anew with MiXCR; each CDR3 protein has one entry. This sample has fewer than 450,000 distinct CDR3 sequences; roughly a sixth occur once, and the top ten carry around 0.92%. What these receptors recognize is not known. Study-level results: One TCR beta motif, made up of fewer than 10 highly homologous variants, appeared characteristic of ankylosing spondylitis blood.

The sequenced material came from blood, either unsorted or a sorted T cell fraction (not recorded which). Receptors were obtained from a male donor with ankylosing spondylitis.

The V gene is TRBV25-1, the J gene TRBJ1-6, with D hard to call. The CDR3 contains 14 residues. V lost 5 bases, J lost 7 bases, and 12 bases lay in between. The germline V gene has CDR1 MGHDK and CDR2 SYGVNS. This CDR3 is CASSLGSGNSPLHF. The CDR3, as DNA: TGTGCCAGCAGTTTGGGATCGGGAAATTCACCCCTCCACTTT.

CDR3 loop: CSALALAGGETQYF. CDR3 sequence (DNA): TGCAGTGCACTTGCTCTAGCGGGAGGTGAGACCCAGTACTTC. J is TRBJ2-5 and V is TRBV20-1; 11 positions agree with TRBD2. This CDR3 comprises 14 residues. Germline V CDR1 and CDR2: DFQATT, SNEGSKA (reference sequence). Trimming took 6 bases from V and 5 from J; bases not matched to a gene: 8.

Only a few counts were recorded for this clonotype. V is TRBV27 and J is TRBJ2-6; 10 bases are shared with TRBD1. The germline V gene has CDR1 MNHEY and CDR2 SMNVEV (reference sequence). The V segment lost 4 bases and the J segment 0 bases; nucleotides outside the gene matches: 3. The CDR3 is made up of 17 amino acids. DNA for the CDR3: TGTGCCAGCAGTTCTGGACAGGGGGTCTCTGGGGCCAACGTCCTGACTTTC. Protein product: CASSSGQGVSGANVLTF.

The chain recombines TRBV6-1 with TRBJ1-1; maybe TRBD1 (5 bases). The CDR3 has 13 amino acids. V dropped 4 bases and J dropped 5 bases, with 11 bases sitting between them. CDR1 MNHNS and CDR2 SASEGT come from the germline V gene. Written as DNA, the CDR3 is TGTGCCAGCAGTGTAGCAGGGTGGACTGAAGCTTTCTTT. This sequence encodes CASSVAGWTEAFF.

Only one count was recorded for this clonotype. The chain is built from TRBV6-1 and TRBJ2-1, with a tentative D call TRBD1 (6 bases). This CDR3 has 15 residues. The germline CDR1 and CDR2 sequences are MNHNS and SASEGT. Trimming pared 6 bases from V and 3 bases from J, leaving 15 bases between. The CDR3 region is CASSLTGEGYNEQFF. The CDR3 bases are TGTGCCAGCAGCCTGACAGGAGAGGGCTACAATGAGCAGTTCTTC.

The rearrangement uses TRBV6-2 or TRBV6-3 and TRBJ2-1; D gene uncertain. CDR3 length: 13 amino acids. Germline CDR1 is MNHEY and CDR2 is SVGEGT. V was clipped by 8 bases and J by 10 bases, with 18 bases between them. In DNA form, the CDR3 reads TGTGCCAGCGCACACACGGAGTCCTCCGAGCAGTTCTTC. This codes for CASAHTESSEQFF.

The chain is built from TRBV4-2 and TRBJ2-7; D is unclear. Germline values: CDR1 LGHNA, CDR2 YNFKEQ. With 0 bases removed from V and 2 bases from J, the gap between germline ends came to 14 bases. There are 16 residues in the CDR3. CDR3: CASSQDLAQTPYEQYF. In DNA, the CDR3 is TGTGCCAGCAGCCAAGATTTAGCCCAGACCCCCTACGAGCAGTACTTC.

CDR3 protein: CSARDRLRGGLSNEQFF. DNA for the CDR3: TGCAGTGCTAGAGATCGGTTGCGGGGGGGCCTTTCCAATGAGCAGTTCTTC. This chain links TRBV20-1 with TRBJ2-1, with 9 nucleotides matching TRBD2. This CDR3 contains 17 residues. J gave up 6 bases and V 0 bases, and 12 bases lay outside the gene matches. Germline V gene sequence: CDR1 DFQATT, CDR2 SNEGSKA (reference sequence).

The chain employs TRBV6-1 and TRBJ1-1; D may be TRBD1 (5 bases). In germline, CDR1 is MNHNS, CDR2 SASEGT. The CDR3 extends over 13 amino acids. V shed 2 bases and J shed 5 bases, with 9 bases lying between them. The CDR3 DNA reads TGTGCCAGCAGTGAAATGGGGGGGACTGAAGCTTTCTTT. It is translated as CASSEMGGTEAFF.

The chain employs TRBV6-1 and TRBJ1-6; D remains ambiguous. CDR1 and CDR2 (germline): MNHNS, SASEGT. The length of the CDR3 is 16 residues. V lost 8 bases and J lost 0, with 14 bases in between. CDR3 sequence reads: CASQKDASSYNSPLHF. CDR3 sequence (DNA): TGTGCCAGCCAAAAAGACGCGAGCTCCTATAATTCACCCCTCCACTTT.

This clonotype was picked up many times. The J gene is TRBJ2-3, the V gene TRBV20-1; 7 bases are a match to TRBD2. The germline V gene encodes CDR1 DFQATT and CDR2 SNEGSKA (reference sequence). The CDR3 contains 15 residues. Losses at the gene ends were 0 bases for V and 6 bases for J; bases not matched to a gene: 9. The CDR3 region is CSARDLRGKRDTQYF. In nucleotides, the CDR3 is TGCAGTGCTAGAGATTTGCGGGGGAAACGGGATACGCAGTATTTT.

V is TRBV6-5 and J is TRBJ2-7; D remains unclear. V was trimmed by 4 bases and J by 0 bases, leaving 13 bases between them. The germline CDR1 and CDR2 sequences are MNHEY and SVGAGI. The CDR3 length is 15 residues. The CDR3 DNA sequence: TGTGCCAGCAGTTCGGGTAGGCAGCCCTCCTACGAGCAGTACTTC. Residues: CASSSGRQPSYEQYF.

The chain links TRBV3-1 to TRBJ1-3; D is undetermined. The CDR3 has 12 residues. V was clipped by 2 bases and J by 7 bases, with 6 bases between them. CDR1 is LGHDT and CDR2 is YNNKEL in the germline V gene (reference sequence). This CDR3 is CASSQRANTIYF. The CDR3 DNA is TGTGCCAGCAGCCAAAGGGCGAACACCATATATTTT.

The CDR3 reads CASMRMNNEKLFF. The CDR3 DNA reads as TGTGCCAGCATGAGGATGAATAATGAAAAACTGTTTTTT. The chain couples TRBV7-9 to TRBJ1-4; D gene uncertain. The CDR3 is made up of 13 amino acids. The V end lost 7 bases, the J end lost 4 bases, and 10 bases lay between the germline ends. Germline assignment: CDR1 SEHNR and CDR2 FQNEAQ (reference sequence).

This clonotype was detected many times. The genes are TRBV5-1 and TRBJ1-2, with 8 bases lining up with TRBD1. The CDR3 covers 17 residues. V was clipped by 1 base and J by 4 bases; unmatched bases: 12. Germline V gene sequence: CDR1 SGHRS, CDR2 YFSETQ. CDR3 nucleotide sequence: TGCGCCAGCAGCTTGCGCCCTCCCGGACAGGGCGCCTATGGCTACACCTTC. Its translation: CASSLRPPGQGAYGYTF.

A single count supports this clonotype. The V and J genes are TRBV20-1 and TRBJ2-7; a weak D match, TRBD1 (6 bases). Trimming cost V 4 bases and J 3 bases, with 10 bases left between them. CDR1 DFQATT and CDR2 SNEGSKA come from the germline V gene (reference sequence). The CDR3 runs to 12 residues. The DNA for the CDR3 is TGCAGTGCTAATGGCAGGGGCTACGAGCAGTACTTC. It is translated as CSANGRGYEQYF.

This clonotype was detected only a few times. The chain links TRBV7-9 to TRBJ2-1, with 11 bases matching TRBD2. The CDR3 is 16 residues long. J lost 5 bases, V lost 4 bases, and 7 bases had no gene match. Germline assignment: CDR1 SEHNR and CDR2 FQNEAQ (reference sequence). In nucleotides, the CDR3 is TGTGCCAGCAGCTCTAGACTAGCGGGGTATGACAATGAGCAGTTCTTC. This translates into CASSSRLAGYDNEQFF.

This chain uses TRBV6-1 with TRBJ2-5; D uncertain. Germline CDR1 MNHNS, CDR2 SASEGT. This CDR3 is 13 amino acids long. Trimming took 2 bases from V and 5 from J, leaving 9 bases between them. The CDR3 DNA is TGTGCCAGCAGTGAACTCAGGTTTGAGACCCAGTACTTC. The encoded protein is CASSELRFETQYF.

This clonotype was recorded at least ten times. This chain uses TRBV10-3 with TRBJ2-1, with 11 bases matching TRBD2. The CDR3 covers 16 residues. With 4 bases clipped from V and 8 bases from J, the junction kept 10 bases outside the gene matches. Germline lookup yields CDR1 ENHRY and CDR2 SYGVKD. The CDR3: CAISGKTSGTFDEQFF. The CDR3, as DNA: TGTGCCATCAGTGGAAAGACTAGCGGGACCTTTGATGAGCAGTTCTTC.

CDR3 region: CTCSFALGTGVTNEQFF. CDR3 DNA: TGTACCTGCAGTTTCGCGCTCGGGACAGGGGTCACGAATGAGCAGTTCTTC. V gene TRBV12-3 or TRBV12-4 combines with J gene TRBJ2-1; 10 nucleotides agree with TRBD1. This CDR3 spans 17 amino acids.

A few counts support this clonotype. The chain recombines TRBV5-1 with TRBJ1-1, with D possibly TRBD1 on 5 matching bases. V shed 2 bases and J shed 5 bases, with 13 bases lying between them. This CDR3 is 14 amino acids long. Per the germline V gene, CDR1 is SGHRS and CDR2 is YFSETQ. The CDR3 nucleotides are TGCGCCAGCAGCTTTGGGCAGGGTGGGACTGAAGCTTTCTTT. It encodes CASSFGQGGTEAFF.

The chain recombines TRBV9 with TRBJ1-2; D is uncertain. Looked up from germline, CDR1 is SGDLS and CDR2 is YYNGEE. The germline V and J ends were trimmed by 0 bases and 4 bases, with 7 bases remaining between them. This CDR3 has 13 residues. The CDR3 is CASSVDGTYGYTF. The CDR3, as DNA: TGTGCCAGCAGCGTAGACGGAACCTATGGCTACACCTTC.

The V call is TRBV6-5, the J call TRBJ1-4, with D maybe TRBD1 (6 bases). This CDR3 has 15 amino acids. Trimming pared 2 bases from V and 4 bases from J, leaving 11 bases between. Germline V lookup: CDR1 MNHEY, CDR2 SVGAGI. The CDR3 loop is CASSYGGHVNEKLFF. CDR3 nucleotides: TGTGCCAGCAGTTACGGGGGACACGTTAATGAAAAACTGTTTTTT.

J is TRBJ2-7 and V is TRBV5-1; no clear D. V lost 3 bases, J lost 0 bases, and 16 bases lay in between. The CDR3 has 16 residues. The germline V gene has CDR1 SGHRS and CDR2 YFSETQ. CDR3 amino acids: CASSSADWAPSYEQYF. The CDR3 nucleotides read TGCGCCAGCAGCTCGGCGGATTGGGCGCCCTCCTACGAGCAGTACTTC.